The 14 T cell receptor beta chains listed next were all sequenced from one sample in a study of T cell changes during pregnancy in multiple sclerosis. Sequencing was performed with immunoSEQ multiplex PCR; in TCRdb, only in-frame clones are kept and a portion is missing. The sample holds about 23,000 clones; 75% to 90% are singletons and the top ten take about 1%. The specimen comprised CD4+ T cells from peripheral blood mononuclear cells, sampled in the first trimester of pregnancy. Source of these receptors: a female donor in good health, enrolled as a control in a pregnancy study.

The chain recombines TRBV11-2 with TRBJ1-6; 10 bases agree with TRBD1. V dropped 5 bases and J dropped 7; count of bases not matched to a gene: 5. CDR1 SGHAT and CDR2 FQNNGV come from the germline V gene. This CDR3 has 15 amino acids. For the CDR3, the DNA is TGTGCCAGCAGCCTTGACAGGGGGCCCAATTCACCCCTCCACTTT. Protein: CASSLDRGPNSPLHF.

The chain carries TRBV28 and TRBJ2-7; a possible D gene is TRBD2 (6 bases). The CDR3 covers 16 residues. Trimming left V 6 bases short and J 3 bases short, with 21 bases between. Per germline, CDR1 MDHEN and CDR2 SYDVKM. CDR3 DNA: TGTGCCAGCAGCCCGGGCGGGGCAGGGTTTTTCTACGAGCAGTACTTC. It translates to CASSPGGAGFFYEQYF.

This clone was counted once. This chain joins TRBV4-1 and TRBJ2-1, with 10 bases that match TRBD2. This CDR3 spans 18 amino acids. CDR1 is MGHRA and CDR2 is YSYEKL in the germline V gene. The V segment lost 6 bases and the J segment 0 bases; nucleotides outside the gene matches: 11. The CDR3 sequence is CASRPGLAVSSSYNEQFF. CDR3 in DNA: TGCGCCAGCAGACCCGGACTAGCGGTCTCCAGCTCCTACAATGAGCAGTTCTTC.

The V gene is TRBV18, the J gene TRBJ1-5, with D maybe TRBD1 (6 bases). V lost 5 bases to trimming and J lost 0 bases, with 8 bases between them. Germline values: CDR1 KGHSH, CDR2 LQKENI. CDR3 length: 14 residues. DNA for the CDR3: TGTGCCAGCTCAGGGACAAATAGCAATCAGCCCCAGCATTTT. As protein: CASSGTNSNQPQHF.

The V and J genes are TRBV5-1 and TRBJ2-1, with TRBD2 identical over 9 bases. The CDR3 loop spans 16 amino acids. Germline V CDR1 and CDR2: SGHRS, YFSETQ. Trimming at V came to 0 bases and at J to 4 bases, leaving 5 bases not matched to a gene. The CDR3 DNA sequence: TGCGCCAGCAGCTTGGTCAGCGGGAGGAGTTACAATGAGCAGTTCTTC. It codes for CASSLVSGRSYNEQFF.

The chain links TRBV5-5 to TRBJ1-5; D remains ambiguous. This CDR3 has 14 residues. CDR1 and CDR2 from the germline V gene are SGHKS and YYEKEE (reference sequence). Trimming shortened V by 7 bases and J by 0 bases, and 11 bases separated the two germline ends. CDR3 nucleotides: TGTGCCAGCCGGCGGGAGCCTAGCAATCAGCCCCAGCATTTT. Amino acids: CASRREPSNQPQHF. Supplemented by reference TRBV5-5 and TRBJ1-5, the full variable domain reads DAGVTQSPTHLIKTRGQQVTLRCSPISGHKSVSWYQQVLGQGPQFIFQYYEKEERGRGNFPDRFSARQFPNYSSELNVNALLLGDSALYLCASRREPSNQPQHFGDGTRLSIL.

The chain recombines TRBV10-2 with TRBJ2-1, with D possibly matching TRBD1 (5 bases). This CDR3 region has 13 residues. Germline lookup yields CDR1 WSHSY and CDR2 SAAADI. V dropped 2 bases and J dropped 8 bases, with 10 bases sitting between them. CDR3 amino acids: CASSEGRVDEQFF. CDR3 bases: TGCGCCAGCAGTGAGGGCAGGGTGGATGAGCAGTTCTTC.

The chain has TRBV4-3 and TRBJ2-2, with a possible D match to TRBD2 (6 bases). Germline CDR1 reads LGHNA; CDR2 reads YSLEER. This CDR3 spans 17 amino acids. V was shortened by 0 bases and J by 0 bases, with 11 bases between the two germline ends. CDR3 bases: TGCGCCAGCAGCCAAGATTACGGCGGGGCGAACACCGGGGAGCTGTTTTTT. Translation: CASSQDYGGANTGELFF.

This clone is judged medium-sized. The J gene is TRBJ1-5, the V gene TRBV2; 9 bases agree with TRBD1. V dropped 6 bases and J dropped 7; count of bases not matched to a gene: 4. This CDR3 is built from 13 residues. Per germline, CDR1 SNHLY and CDR2 FYNNEI. This CDR3 is CASRDRGKQPQHF. The CDR3 bases are TGTGCCAGCAGGGACAGGGGTAAGCAGCCCCAGCATTTT.

This clone appeared once. V and J are TRBV4-3 and TRBJ1-2, with D perhaps TRBD1 (5 bases). Trimming shortened V by 4 bases and J by 3 bases, and 18 bases separated the two germline ends. Germline CDR1 LGHNA, CDR2 YSLEER. This CDR3 contains 16 residues. Written as DNA, the CDR3 is TGCGCCAGCAGCCGAGACGTAATCCAGGGCCACTATGGCTACACCTTC. It specifies CASSRDVIQGHYGYTF.

V usage is TRBV2 and J usage is TRBJ1-2, with D hard to call. This CDR3 has 12 amino acids. Germline V gene sequence: CDR1 SNHLY, CDR2 FYNNEI. Trimming pared 0 bases from V and 7 bases from J, leaving 6 bases between. For the CDR3, the DNA is TGTGCCAGCAGTGAAGCGCTCGGTGGCTACACCTTC. Translating gives CASSEALGGYTF. The full variable domain, completed using reference TRBV2 and TRBJ1-2, is EPEVTQTPSHQVTQMGQEVILRCVPISNHLYFYWYRQILGQKVEFLVSFYNNEISEKSEIFDDQFSVERPDGSNFTLKIRSTKLEDSAMYFCASSEALGGYTFGSGTRLTVV.

The chain uses TRBV7-9 and TRBJ1-2; no firm D call. The V gene lost 1 base and the J gene lost 6 bases, with 9 bases spanning the gap. The CDR3 loop spans 13 amino acids. Germline V gives CDR1 SEHNR, CDR2 FQNEAQ (reference sequence). CDR3 DNA: TGTGCCAGCAGCTTAGTGTCGGTAGATGGCTACACCTTC. It is translated as CASSLVSVDGYTF.

The V and J genes are TRBV4-3 and TRBJ1-5; no clear D. Germline V gene lookup returns CDR1 LGHNA and CDR2 YSLEER. Trimming took 0 bases from V and 1 from J, leaving 13 bases between them. This CDR3 is 17 amino acids long. This CDR3 reads CASSQERAGWSNQPQHF. DNA for the CDR3: TGCGCCAGCAGCCAAGAGCGGGCAGGTTGGAGCAATCAGCCCCAGCATTTT.

The chain uses TRBV19 and TRBJ2-1; tentatively, D is TRBD1 (6 bases). V lost 6 bases to trimming and J lost 5 bases, with 14 bases between them. The CDR3 contains 14 residues. Germline V CDR1 and CDR2: LNHDA, SQIVND (reference sequence). For the CDR3, the DNA is TGTGCCAGTAGCGGCAGGGGTTCGGACAATGAGCAGTTCTTC. This translates into CASSGRGSDNEQFF.